Reported below is one T cell receptor beta chain. The target of this receptor is not known. No base quality values were provided; no much bigger clone lies one nucleotide off. This sample was taken from a study of blood T cell repertoires in COVID-19 (TCRdb year 2020). The study in broad terms: The collaborator samples originated in the United States, Italy and Spain and spanned the acute and convalescent phases of COVID-19. The prospective study material was composed of cDNA or gDNA derived from T cells, B-cell-depleted T cells, or PBMCs. The dataset comprised deeply sampled blood TCRbeta repertoires from subjects exposed to, actively infected with, or recovered from COVID-19. The repertoires were made available in a free public database intended to serve as a resource for research on the immune response to SARS-CoV-2. The samples were drawn from two sources: the first 160 participants of the ongoing ImmuneRACE study, and 1,254 subjects contributed by 6 global collaborators. Sample metadata almost always included a de-identified subject ID, COVID-19 status, age in years and sex. Where available, HLA class I and class II types were taken from metadata supplied by the sample provider and were not determined by assay-based typing.

Each collaborating institution followed its own protocols to collect whole blood in K2EDTA tubes. For TCRbeta analysis, collaborator samples were shipped as frozen whole blood, as isolated PBMCs, or as DNA extracted from either sample type. CDR1 and CDR2, per the germline V gene, are LGHNA and YNFKEQ. From the cysteine through the phenylalanine, the CDR3 covers 13 amino acids. Here the CDR3 DNA is all that survives: 39 bases in frame from base 1. Deletion took 0 bases off V and 1 base off J, with a span of 3 bases between the germline ends. What the authors observed across the whole study: Clinical and demographic metadata were provided uncurated, with the amount varying by source and participant.

The immunoSEQ Assay, a bias-controlled multiplex PCR, was used to amplify TCRbeta CDR3 regions from genomic DNA. The study's processing was this. Within the assay, amplification of reference gene primers was used to estimate how many nucleated cells each sample contained. To quantify the absolute abundance of each unique TCRbeta CDR3 rearrangement, sequence reads were collapsed and filtered. For each sample, productive Simpson clonality was calculated as the square root of Simpson's diversity index over productive rearrangements. Imported from immuneACCESS, the table was reduced by TCRdb to in-frame sequences with V and J called. These copies leave out some clones; in studies compared against another copy, an unresolved V gene accounts for under half, and the cause of the remainder is not known. D and trimming were read from the DNA, whereas the V and J calls and clone size are those reported in that table. The sample contains a few hundred thousand clones, around 82% of them found a single time. The top ten hold about 1.2% of the sample.

Sequencing was performed on peripheral blood. Here the chain combines TRBV4-2 and TRBJ1-2; the D gene cannot be resolved reliably. The clonotype comes from a woman in her fifties or sixties with acute or convalescent COVID-19. The CDR3 in this case is CASSQDHNYGYTF. In nucleotides, the sequence is TGTGCCAGCAGCCAAGACCATAACTATGGCTACACCTTC.